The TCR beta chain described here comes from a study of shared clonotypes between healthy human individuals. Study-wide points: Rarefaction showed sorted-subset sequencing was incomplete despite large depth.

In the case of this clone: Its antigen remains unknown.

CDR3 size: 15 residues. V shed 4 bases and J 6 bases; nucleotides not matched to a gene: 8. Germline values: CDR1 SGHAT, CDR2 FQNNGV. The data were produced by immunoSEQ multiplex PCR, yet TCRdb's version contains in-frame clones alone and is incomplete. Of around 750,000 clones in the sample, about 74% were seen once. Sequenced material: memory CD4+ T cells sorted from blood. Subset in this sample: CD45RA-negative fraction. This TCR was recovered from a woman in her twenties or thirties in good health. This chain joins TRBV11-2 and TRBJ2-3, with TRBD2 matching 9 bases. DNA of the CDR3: TGTGCCAGCAGCTCAATTAGCGGGAGAAGTGATACGCAGTATTTT. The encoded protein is CASSSISGRSDTQYF.